Presented here are 8 T cell receptor beta chains from one specimen sequenced in a study of long-term antiretroviral therapy in people with HIV (dated by TCRdb to 2021 to 2024). The immunoSEQ hsTCRB v3.0 assay was used at survey level resolution for TRB variable region sequencing. TCRdb limited this immuneACCESS table to in-frame rearrangements with V and J called. A share of clones is missing; checked studies link under half to unresolved V genes, and the rest is unexplained. The sample data list approximately 39,000 clones, and roughly 80% of these were observed just once. About 5% of the sample is taken by the ten largest. The sequencing used unsorted PBMCs, collected 1.5 years after starting antiretroviral therapy. The source of these receptors is a man younger than 35 with HIV.

The gene calls are TRBV5-1 and TRBJ2-5, with 11 bases matching TRBD2. The CDR3 is 16 residues long. Germline V gene sequence: CDR1 SGHRS, CDR2 YFSETQ. The V gene end was trimmed by 1 base and the J gene end by 5 bases; junction bases not matched to a gene: 7. The CDR3 DNA follows: TGCGCCAGCAGCTTGATAGCGGGAGGGCCGGGGGAGACCCAGTACTTC. Its translation: CASSLIAGGPGETQYF.

This clone was counted only a few times. The chain combines TRBV5-1 with TRBJ2-1; possible D gene TRBD2, 6 bases. CDR3 length: 15 residues. Trimming took 0 bases from V and 4 from J, leaving 11 bases between them. Germline V gene lookup returns CDR1 SGHRS and CDR2 YFSETQ. The CDR3 region is CASSLASSEYNEQFF. CDR3 in DNA: TGCGCCAGCAGCTTGGCGTCTAGCGAGTACAATGAGCAGTTCTTC.

The chain joins TRBV28 to TRBJ1-4, with D perhaps matching TRBD1 (6 bases). Trimming cost V 6 bases and J 6 bases, with 14 bases left between them. The CDR3 has 14 residues. CDR1 and CDR2 from the germline V gene are MDHEN and SYDVKM. This CDR3 reads CASRSGTWDEKLFF. The CDR3 DNA follows: TGTGCCAGCAGATCCGGGACATGGGATGAAAAACTGTTTTTT.

This chain connects TRBV27 to TRBJ1-1; D is perhaps TRBD1 (5 bases). Trimming pared 8 bases from V and 5 bases from J, leaving 18 bases between. Germline V gene lookup returns CDR1 MNHEY and CDR2 SMNVEV (reference sequence). CDR3 length equals 14 residues. The CDR3 region is CASWGVKGLTEAFF. CDR3 sequence (DNA): TGTGCCAGCTGGGGGGTCAAAGGGTTGACTGAAGCTTTCTTT.

V and J are TRBV5-1 and TRBJ1-2; D may be TRBD1 (6 bases). The ends were cut back, 0 bases at V and 3 bases at J, with 9 bases in the middle. The V gene's germline CDR1 is SGHRS and CDR2 YFSETQ. The CDR3 loop spans 14 amino acids. CDR3 sequence reads: CASSLDREDYGYTF. In DNA, the CDR3 is TGCGCCAGCAGCTTGGACAGGGAGGACTATGGCTACACCTTC.

The V call is TRBV20-1, the J call TRBJ1-2, with a tentative D call TRBD1 (5 bases). From germline, CDR1 is DFQATT and CDR2 SNEGSKA (reference sequence). V shed 5 bases and J shed 4 bases, with 8 bases lying between them. The CDR3 length is 11 residues. The CDR3 sequence is CSALGLYGYTF. In nucleotides, the CDR3 is TGCAGTGCTCTGGGACTCTATGGCTACACCTTC.

This clone was detected a few times. V usage is TRBV5-5 and J usage is TRBJ1-5; D not resolved. The CDR3 loop spans 14 amino acids. Germline V gene sequence: CDR1 SGHKS, CDR2 YYEKEE (reference sequence). V lost 4 bases to trimming and J lost 0 bases, with 8 bases between them. CDR3 DNA sequence: TGTGCCAGCAGCAGGGATTATAGCAATCAGCCCCAGCATTTT. This translates into CASSRDYSNQPQHF.

DNA for the CDR3: TGTGCCAGCAGCCCTCCGGGGACTAGCGGCGATTACGAGCAGTACTTC. As protein: CASSPPGTSGDYEQYF. This rearrangement joins TRBV7-3 to TRBJ2-7; 11 bases match TRBD2. Per germline, CDR1 SGHTA and CDR2 FQGTGA. CDR3 size: 16 residues. V lost 5 bases and J lost 4; bases outside the gene matches: 10. The full variable domain, rest sourced from reference TRBV7-3 and TRBJ2-7, is GAGVSQTPSNKVTEKGKYVELRCDPISGHTALYWYRQSLGQGPEFLIYFQGTGAADDSGLPNDRFFAVRPEGSVSTLKIQRTERGDSAVYLCASSPPGTSGDYEQYFGPGTRLTVT.